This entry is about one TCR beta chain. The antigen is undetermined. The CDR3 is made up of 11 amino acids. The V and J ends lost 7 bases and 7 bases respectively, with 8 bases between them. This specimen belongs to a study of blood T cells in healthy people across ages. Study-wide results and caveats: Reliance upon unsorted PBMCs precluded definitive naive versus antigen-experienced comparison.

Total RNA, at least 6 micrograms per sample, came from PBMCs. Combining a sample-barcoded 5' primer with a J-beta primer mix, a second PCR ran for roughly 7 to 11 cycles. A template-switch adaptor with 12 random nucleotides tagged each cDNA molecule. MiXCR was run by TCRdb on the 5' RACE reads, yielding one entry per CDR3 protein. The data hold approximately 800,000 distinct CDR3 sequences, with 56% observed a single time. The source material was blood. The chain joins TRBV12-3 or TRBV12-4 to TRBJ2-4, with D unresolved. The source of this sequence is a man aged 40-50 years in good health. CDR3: CASTEQNIQYF. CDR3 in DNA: TGTGCCAGCACTGAACAGAACATTCAGTACTTC.